The entry below describes one T cell receptor beta chain. Its cognate antigen is unknown. This specimen belongs to a study of shared clonotypes between healthy human individuals. Study outcomes and limitations: What naive subsets generally showed was a larger estimated richness than memory subsets showed.

Profiling relied on immunoSEQ multiplex PCR, and the TCRdb table lists in-frame clones only, not all of them. Here the sample spans 200,000 to 250,000 clones, under 80% being singletons. A CD45RA+ naive subset and a CD45RA-negative memory subset were split from CD4+ cells. Germline CDR1 SGHTA, CDR2 FQGNSA. Germline trimming cut 6 bases from V and 3 bases from J; bases unmatched to any gene: 6. CDR3 length equals 14 residues. The sequenced sample was memory CD4+ T cells sorted from blood. This sample's subset: CD45RA-negative fraction. The J gene is TRBJ2-7, the V gene TRBV7-2; 9 bases agree with TRBD2. The receptor was isolated from a man aged 25-45 years in good health. The CDR3 here is CASSRLADFYEQYF. The CDR3 DNA sequence: TGTGCCAGCAGTAGACTAGCGGACTTCTACGAGCAGTACTTC.